The 9 T cell receptor beta chains below come from one sample, sequenced in a study of neurological immune-mediated disorders. MiXCR, run by TCRdb on the 5' RACE reads, gives a single entry per CDR3 protein. The sample yields tens of thousands of distinct CDR3 sequences, approximately 10% seen once. The material sequenced was PBMCs. These receptors were collected from a man aged 60 to 69 in good health.

This clonotype was seen at least ten times. The rearrangement uses TRBV20-1 and TRBJ2-5; TRBD2 matches 8 bases. Germline CDR1 is DFQATT and CDR2 is SNEGSKA (reference sequence). V lost 6 bases and J lost 4; bases outside the gene matches: 7. The CDR3 is 13 residues long. The CDR3 DNA reads as TGCAGTGCCGCGAGCGGGGGAGTAGAGACCCAGTACTTC. Encoded protein: CSAASGGVETQYF.

This clonotype was recorded many times. This chain joins TRBV28 and TRBJ2-7; weak D call: TRBD1 (5 bases). CDR1 is MDHEN, CDR2 SYDVKM, per germline. This CDR3 contains 14 residues. V lost 2 bases to trimming and J lost 4 bases, with 12 bases between them. The CDR3 nucleotides are TGTGCCAGCAGTTTACGGCAGGGAATATACGAGCAGTACTTC. It translates to CASSLRQGIYEQYF.

The chain couples TRBV20-1 to TRBJ2-6, with D possibly matching TRBD2 (6 bases). With 1 base removed from V and 18 bases from J, the gap between germline ends came to 22 bases. The CDR3 loop spans 14 amino acids. Per the germline V gene, CDR1 is DFQATT and CDR2 is SNEGSKA (reference sequence). The CDR3 is CSARGRGGANFPTF. In nucleotides, the CDR3 is TGCAGTGCTAGAGGACGTGGAGGGGCCAACTTCCCGACTTTC.

In its sample, this clonotype is medium-sized. The chain employs TRBV5-1 and TRBJ2-4; D is unresolved. CDR1 and CDR2 (germline): SGHRS, YFSETQ. The CDR3 loop spans 13 amino acids. V lost 2 bases, J lost 3 bases, and 6 bases lay in between. CDR3 sequence: CASSFGSKNIQYF. The CDR3 DNA sequence: TGCGCCAGCAGCTTTGGTAGCAAAAACATTCAGTACTTC.

This clonotype was counted ten times or more. This sequence joins TRBV9 and TRBJ2-1; 11 bases align to TRBD2. Germline V gene data show CDR1 as SGDLS and CDR2 as YYNGEE. This CDR3 is 15 amino acids long. V lost 3 bases to trimming and J lost 7 bases; unmatched junction nucleotides: 6. The CDR3 reads CASSAGTSGWNEQFF. CDR3 bases: TGTGCCAGCAGCGCCGGGACTAGCGGTTGGAATGAGCAGTTCTTC.

This clonotype was observed at least ten times. CDR3 amino acids: CSARAGASNTEAFF. For the CDR3, the DNA is TGCAGTGCTAGAGCAGGGGCCTCGAACACTGAAGCTTTCTTT. This sequence joins TRBV20-1 and TRBJ1-1; possibly TRBD1 for D (6 bases). CDR1 and CDR2 (germline): DFQATT, SNEGSKA (reference sequence). There are 14 residues in the CDR3. The V end was cut by 1 base, the J end by 1 base, with 10 bases between.

The table lists this clonotype with many counts. This chain links TRBV27 with TRBJ2-3; TRBD1 agrees at 8 bases. J was trimmed by 4 bases and V by 3 bases; bases with no gene match: 6. CDR1 MNHEY and CDR2 SMNVEV come from the germline V gene (reference sequence). The CDR3 spans 15 residues. CDR3 protein: CASSFAQGEADTQYF. As DNA, the CDR3 is TGTGCCAGCAGTTTCGCACAGGGGGAGGCAGATACGCAGTATTTT.

The table lists this clonotype with many counts. This chain joins TRBV12-3 or TRBV12-4 and TRBJ2-3; D is ambiguous. This CDR3 is 14 amino acids long. V lost 5 bases and J lost 3, with 12 bases in between. The CDR3, as DNA: TGTGCCAGCAGTAACAAACTCAATACAGATACGCAGTATTTT. Encoded protein: CASSNKLNTDTQYF.

The V gene is TRBV5-1, the J gene TRBJ1-2, with a weak D call TRBD1 (5 bases). Germline V gene sequence: CDR1 SGHRS, CDR2 YFSETQ. The germline V and J ends were trimmed by 0 bases and 5 bases, with 17 bases remaining between them. This CDR3 region has 16 residues. The CDR3 DNA is TGCGCCAGCAGCTTGGAGGGGTCAGAAAACTTTTATGGCTACACCTTC. Translated, it gives CASSLEGSENFYGYTF.